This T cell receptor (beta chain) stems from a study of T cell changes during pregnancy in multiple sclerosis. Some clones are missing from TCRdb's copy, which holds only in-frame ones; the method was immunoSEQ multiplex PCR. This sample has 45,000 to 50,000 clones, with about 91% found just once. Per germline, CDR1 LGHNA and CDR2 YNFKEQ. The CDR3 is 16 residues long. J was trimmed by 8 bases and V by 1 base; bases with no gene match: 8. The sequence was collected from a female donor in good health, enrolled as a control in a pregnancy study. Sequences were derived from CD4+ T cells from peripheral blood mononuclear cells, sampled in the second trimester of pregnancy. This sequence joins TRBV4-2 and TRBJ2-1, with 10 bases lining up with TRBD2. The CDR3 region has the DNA TGTGCCAGCAGCCAAGCCTCTAGCGGGGGAAGGGATGAGCAGTTCTTC. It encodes CASSQASSGGRDEQFF.